This is a list of T cell receptor beta chains from one sample in a study of shared clonotypes between healthy human individuals. Clones were sequenced by immunoSEQ multiplex PCR, and TCRdb holds only the in-frame ones, with some missing. Of over 750,000 clones in the sample, 96% were seen once. The specimen was naive CD8+ T cells sorted from blood. Source of these receptors: a man aged 30 to 45 in good health. Each CDR3 is given with its conserved first and last residue. Fields, in order: clone size, V gene, D gene, J gene, CDR3 protein, CDR3 DNA. A D gene is named only where the DNA matches it firmly. Clone size appears in some rows only: once, few, many, or a class for an expanded clone.

-	TRBV29-1	-	TRBJ1-1	CSVAGAEKGDTEAFF	TGCAGCGTGGCCGGGGCAGAGAAAGGGGACACTGAAGCTTTCTTT
-	TRBV13	TRBD1	TRBJ1-2	CASSSGTGAGIGYTF	TGTGCCAGCAGCTCCGGAACAGGGGCAGGCATTGGCTACACCTTC
-	TRBV5-8	-	TRBJ1-1	CASGRREMYTEAFF	TGTGCCAGTGGGCGACGGGAAATGTACACTGAAGCTTTCTTT
-	TRBV4-1	-	TRBJ2-1	CASSQGRPVYNEQFF	TGCGCCAGCAGCCAGGGAAGACCAGTTTACAATGAGCAGTTCTTC
-	TRBV29-1	TRBD1	TRBJ2-7	CSVGDSNSYEQYF	TGCAGCGTTGGGGACAGCAACTCCTACGAGCAGTACTTC
-	TRBV6-5	-	TRBJ2-5	CASSIQGWQTQYF	TGTGCCAGCAGTATCCAGGGTTGGCAGACCCAGTACTTC
-	TRBV5-6	TRBD1	TRBJ1-2	CASSLEGQNYGYTF	TGTGCCAGCAGCTTGGAGGGACAGAACTATGGCTACACCTTC
-	TRBV13	TRBD1	TRBJ2-7	CASSLGFTDRASEQYF	TGTGCCAGCAGCTTAGGGTTTACGGACAGGGCGAGCGAGCAGTACTTC
-	TRBV6-5	-	TRBJ1-1	CASSYSVGTEAFF	TGTGCCAGCAGTTACTCGGTGGGCACTGAAGCTTTCTTT
-	TRBV6-6	TRBD2	TRBJ2-3	CASGSGRASDTQYF	TGTGCCAGCGGTAGCGGGAGGGCCTCAGATACGCAGTATTTT
-	TRBV4-1	TRBD2	TRBJ2-7	CASSQEGRTSVYEQYF	TGCGCCAGCAGCCAAGAAGGGCGGACTAGCGTTTACGAGCAGTACTTC
-	TRBV27	-	TRBJ2-1	CASWDSPREQFF	TGTGCCAGTTGGGACTCCCCTAGGGAGCAGTTCTTC
-	TRBV27	TRBD2	TRBJ2-3	CASRPTGLAVPSLPDTQYF	TGTGCCAGCAGGCCAACCGGACTAGCGGTCCCCTCCCTCCCAGATACGCAGTATTTT
-	TRBV19	-	TRBJ2-7	CATLKTGSSYEQYF	TGTGCCACCCTGAAGACAGGCAGCTCCTACGAGCAGTACTTC
-	TRBV2	TRBD2	TRBJ2-7	CASSPRLAGPYEQYF	TGTGCCAGCAGCCCCCGACTAGCGGGACCCTACGAGCAGTACTTC
few	TRBV5-5	-	TRBJ2-5	CASSLEATQYF	TGTGCCAGCAGCTTGGAGGCGACCCAGTACTTC
-	TRBV28	-	TRBJ2-7	CASSPRVVPYEQYF	TGTGCCAGCAGTCCCAGGGTAGTGCCCTACGAGCAGTACTTC
once	TRBV2	-	TRBJ2-7	CASSEAGSTYEQYF	TGTGCCAGCAGTGAAGCCGGGTCCACCTACGAGCAGTACTTC
-	TRBV7-6	-	TRBJ1-1	CASSLGGEAFF	TGTGCCAGCAGCTTGGGGGGGGAAGCTTTCTTT
-	TRBV7-9	TRBD2	TRBJ2-2	CASSLVAGAGTGELFF	TGTGCCAGCAGCTTAGTGGCGGGAGCGGGCACCGGGGAGCTGTTTTTT
-	TRBV7-9	TRBD1	TRBJ2-1	CASSYGWETGGYNEQFF	TGTGCCAGCAGCTATGGGTGGGAGACAGGGGGCTACAATGAGCAGTTCTTC
-	TRBV29-1	-	TRBJ2-2	CSVEKRDTGELFF	TGCAGCGTCGAAAAGCGGGACACCGGGGAGCTGTTTTTT
-	TRBV28	TRBD1	TRBJ2-5	CASSFDRGLGETQYF	TGTGCCAGCAGTTTCGACAGGGGGCTGGGGGAGACCCAGTACTTC
-	TRBV7-9	-	TRBJ2-1	CASSNNRGQAYNEQFF	TGTGCCAGCAGCAATAACCGGGGGCAGGCCTACAATGAGCAGTTCTTC
-	TRBV2	-	TRBJ2-2	CASSEGGGLTGELFF	TGTGCCAGCAGTGAAGGCGGAGGGCTCACCGGGGAGCTGTTTTTT
-	TRBV9	-	TRBJ2-7	CASSPLRRGHEQYF	TGTGCCAGCAGCCCCCTCCGCAGGGGCCACGAGCAGTACTTC
-	TRBV30	-	TRBJ2-7	CAWEGPVSREQYF	TGTGCCTGGGAGGGACCAGTCTCGCGCGAGCAGTACTTC
-	TRBV11-2	TRBD1	TRBJ2-7	CASSLGQGSAYEQYF	TGTGCCAGCAGCTTAGGACAGGGGTCCGCCTACGAGCAGTACTTC
-	TRBV7-2	TRBD1	TRBJ2-2	CASSLVPGGVTGELFF	TGTGCCAGCAGCTTAGTTCCAGGGGGCGTCACCGGGGAGCTGTTTTTT
-	TRBV18	-	TRBJ2-4	CASSPNPFRGWQNIQYF	TGTGCCAGCTCACCAAACCCCTTCCGGGGGTGGCAAAACATTCAGTACTTC
-	TRBV2	TRBD2	TRBJ2-3	CASIISSLAGGSTDTQYF	TGTGCCAGCATAATATCATCACTAGCGGGAGGAAGCACAGATACGCAGTATTTT
once	TRBV9	-	TRBJ2-7	CASSPPGTYEQYF	TGTGCCAGCAGCCCCCCCGGAACCTACGAGCAGTACTTC
-	TRBV11-2	-	TRBJ2-1	CASSLTPGPVDEQFF	TGTGCCAGCAGCCTAACTCCAGGGCCGGTCGATGAGCAGTTCTTC
-	TRBV7-6	TRBD2	TRBJ2-5	CASSLVAGLAGGPEETQYF	TGTGCCAGCAGCTTAGTCGCCGGACTAGCGGGAGGGCCGGAAGAGACCCAGTACTTC
-	TRBV27	TRBD1	TRBJ2-7	CASSLHTTGGSYEQYF	TGTGCCAGCAGTTTACATACGACAGGGGGCTCCTACGAGCAGTACTTC
-	TRBV2	-	TRBJ2-7	CASSDSYEQYF	TGTGCCAGCAGTGATTCCTACGAGCAGTACTTC
-	TRBV25-1	-	TRBJ2-1	CASSESLPGEQFF	TGTGCCAGCAGTGAATCCCTCCCAGGTGAGCAGTTCTTC
-	TRBV6-1	-	TRBJ2-2	CASSAWPIMKENTGELFF	TGTGCCAGCAGTGCATGGCCCATTATGAAAGAGAACACCGGGGAGCTGTTTTTT
-	TRBV27	TRBD1	TRBJ2-2	CASSDRDRAFTGELFF	TGTGCCAGCAGTGACCGGGACAGGGCTTTCACCGGGGAGCTGTTTTTT
-	TRBV9	-	TRBJ2-3	CASSSSGSTDTQYF	TGTGCCAGCAGCTCAAGCGGGAGCACAGATACGCAGTATTTT
once	TRBV7-9	-	TRBJ2-1	CASSSTRPYNEQFF	TGTGCCAGCAGTTCTACTAGACCGTACAATGAGCAGTTCTTC
-	TRBV9	-	TRBJ2-1	CASSVAISAYNEQFF	TGTGCCAGCAGCGTAGCCATCTCAGCCTACAATGAGCAGTTCTTC
-	TRBV6-5	TRBD1	TRBJ2-1	CASSFGQGGTYNEQFF	TGTGCCAGCAGTTTCGGACAGGGAGGAACCTACAATGAGCAGTTCTTC
once	TRBV28	TRBD2	TRBJ2-1	CASSRSGSRDEQFF	TGTGCCAGCAGTAGAAGCGGGAGTCGGGATGAGCAGTTCTTC
-	TRBV9	-	TRBJ2-5	CASSVVGDQETQYF	TGTGCCAGCAGCGTAGTGGGGGACCAAGAGACCCAGTACTTC
-	TRBV2	-	TRBJ2-7	CASSEGRAYYEQYF	TGTGCCAGCAGTGAGGGCAGAGCCTACTACGAGCAGTACTTC